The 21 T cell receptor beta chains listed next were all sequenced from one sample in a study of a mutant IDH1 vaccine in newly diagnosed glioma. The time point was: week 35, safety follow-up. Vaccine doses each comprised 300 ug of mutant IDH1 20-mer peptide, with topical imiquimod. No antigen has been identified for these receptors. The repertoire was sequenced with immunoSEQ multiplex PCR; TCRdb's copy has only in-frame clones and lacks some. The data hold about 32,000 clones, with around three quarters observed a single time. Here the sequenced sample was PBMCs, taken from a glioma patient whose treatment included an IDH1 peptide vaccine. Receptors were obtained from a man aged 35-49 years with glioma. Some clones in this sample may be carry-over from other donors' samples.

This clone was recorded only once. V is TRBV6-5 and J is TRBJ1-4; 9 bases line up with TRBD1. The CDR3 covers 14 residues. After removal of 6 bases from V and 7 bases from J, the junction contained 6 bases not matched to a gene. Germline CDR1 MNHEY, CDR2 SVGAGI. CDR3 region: CASSRQGVSEKLFF. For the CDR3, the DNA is TGTGCCAGCAGCCGACAGGGGGTGTCTGAAAAACTGTTTTTT.

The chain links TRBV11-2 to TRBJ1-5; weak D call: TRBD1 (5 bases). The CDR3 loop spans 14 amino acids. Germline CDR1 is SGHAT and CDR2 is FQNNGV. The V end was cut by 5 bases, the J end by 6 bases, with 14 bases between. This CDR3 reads CASSADRVGQPQHF. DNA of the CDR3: TGTGCCAGCAGCGCCGACAGAGTTGGTCAGCCCCAGCATTTT.

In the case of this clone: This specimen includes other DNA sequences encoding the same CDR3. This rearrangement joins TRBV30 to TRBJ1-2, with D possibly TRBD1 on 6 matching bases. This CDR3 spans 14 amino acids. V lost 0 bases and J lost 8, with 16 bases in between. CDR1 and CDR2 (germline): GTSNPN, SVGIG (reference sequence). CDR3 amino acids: CAWSVQGPLYGYTF. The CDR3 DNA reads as TGTGCCTGGAGTGTACAGGGACCACTCTACGGCTACACCTTC.

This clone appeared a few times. DNA for the CDR3: TGTGCCAGCAGCTTTGGGGCCACTGAAGCTTTCTTT. Protein product: CASSFGATEAFF. The chain carries TRBV5-6 and TRBJ1-1; maybe TRBD1 (5 bases). CDR1 is SGHDT and CDR2 is YYEEEE in the germline V gene. The CDR3 consists of 12 residues. Trimming left V 2 bases short and J 4 bases short, with 6 bases between.

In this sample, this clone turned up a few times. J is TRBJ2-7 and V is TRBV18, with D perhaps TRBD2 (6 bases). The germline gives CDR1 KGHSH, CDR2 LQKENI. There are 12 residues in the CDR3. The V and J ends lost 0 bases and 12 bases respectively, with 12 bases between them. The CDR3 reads CASSPPAGRRYF. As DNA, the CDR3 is TGTGCCAGCTCACCACCTGCGGGGCGTCGGTACTTC.

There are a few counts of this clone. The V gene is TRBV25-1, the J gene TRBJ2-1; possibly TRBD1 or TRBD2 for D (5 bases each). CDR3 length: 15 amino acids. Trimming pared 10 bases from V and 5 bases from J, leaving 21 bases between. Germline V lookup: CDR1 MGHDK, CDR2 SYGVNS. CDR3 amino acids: CATLSRDPNNNEQFF. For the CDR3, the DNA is TGTGCCACCCTCTCCCGGGACCCAAATAACAATGAGCAGTTCTTC.

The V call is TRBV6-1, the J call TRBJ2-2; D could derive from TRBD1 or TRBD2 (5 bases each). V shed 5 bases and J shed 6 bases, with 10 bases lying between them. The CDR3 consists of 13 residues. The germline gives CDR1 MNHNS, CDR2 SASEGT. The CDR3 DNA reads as TGTGCCAGCAGTTCCCGGGGCCCCGGGGAGCTGTTTTTT. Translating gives CASSSRGPGELFF.

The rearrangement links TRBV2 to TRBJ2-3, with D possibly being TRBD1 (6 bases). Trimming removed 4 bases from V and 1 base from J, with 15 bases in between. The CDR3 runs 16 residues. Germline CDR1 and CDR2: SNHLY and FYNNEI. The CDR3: CASSGGRGGGTDTQYF. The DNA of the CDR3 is TGTGCCAGCAGTGGAGGAAGAGGGGGTGGCACAGATACGCAGTATTTT.

This CDR3 is CASSPGQGRWYEAFF. The CDR3 nucleotides read TGTGCCAGCAGTCCCGGACAGGGGAGGTGGTATGAAGCTTTCTTT. This chain uses TRBV27 with TRBJ1-1; 9 nucleotides line up with TRBD1. Germline values: CDR1 MNHEY, CDR2 SMNVEV (reference sequence). There are 15 residues in the CDR3. V shed 5 bases, J shed 7 bases, and the junction held 11 bases outside the gene matches.

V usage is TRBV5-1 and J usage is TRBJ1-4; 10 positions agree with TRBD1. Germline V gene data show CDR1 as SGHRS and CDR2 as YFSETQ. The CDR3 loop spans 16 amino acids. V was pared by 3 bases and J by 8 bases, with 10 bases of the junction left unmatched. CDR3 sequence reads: CASSSFPGQGTEKLFF. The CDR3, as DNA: TGCGCCAGCAGCTCCTTCCCGGGACAGGGGACCGAAAAACTGTTTTTT.

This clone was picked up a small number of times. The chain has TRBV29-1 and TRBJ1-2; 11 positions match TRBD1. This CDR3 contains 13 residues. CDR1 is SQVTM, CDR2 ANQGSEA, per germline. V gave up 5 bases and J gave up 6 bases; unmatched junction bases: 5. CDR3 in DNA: TGCAGCGTTATAGGACAGGGGGCACATGGCTACACCTTC. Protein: CSVIGQGAHGYTF. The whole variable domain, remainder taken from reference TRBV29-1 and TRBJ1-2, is SAVISQKPSRDICQRGTSLTIQCQVDSQVTMMFWYRQQPGQSLTLIATANQGSEATYESGFVIDKFPISRPNLTFSTLTVSNMSPEDSSIYLCSVIGQGAHGYTFGSGTRLTVV.

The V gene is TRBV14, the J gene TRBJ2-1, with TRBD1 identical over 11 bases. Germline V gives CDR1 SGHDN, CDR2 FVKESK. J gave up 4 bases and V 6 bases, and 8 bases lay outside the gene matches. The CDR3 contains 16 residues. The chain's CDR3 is CASSTRGQGVYNEQFF. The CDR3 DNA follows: TGTGCCAGCAGTACGCGGGGACAGGGGGTATACAATGAGCAGTTCTTC.

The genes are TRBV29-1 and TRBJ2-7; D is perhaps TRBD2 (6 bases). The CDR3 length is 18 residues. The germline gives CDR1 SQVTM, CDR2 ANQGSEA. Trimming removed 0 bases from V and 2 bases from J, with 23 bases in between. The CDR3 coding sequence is TGCAGCGTTGAAGAAGGTGGAGGGGCCATCTCATCCCCCTACGAGCAGTACTTC. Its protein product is CSVEEGGGAISSPYEQYF.

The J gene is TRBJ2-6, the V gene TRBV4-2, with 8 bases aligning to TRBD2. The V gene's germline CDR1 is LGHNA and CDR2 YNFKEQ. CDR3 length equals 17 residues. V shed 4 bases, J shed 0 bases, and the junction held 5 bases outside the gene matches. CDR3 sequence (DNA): TGTGCCAGCAGCCTAGCGGGGCACCGCTCTGGGGCCAACGTCCTGACTTTC. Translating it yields CASSLAGHRSGANVLTF.

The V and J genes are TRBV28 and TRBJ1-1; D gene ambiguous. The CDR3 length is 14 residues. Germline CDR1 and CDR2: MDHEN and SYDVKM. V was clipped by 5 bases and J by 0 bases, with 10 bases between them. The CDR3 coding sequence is TGTGCCAGCAGTCCTCAACAGATGAACACTGAAGCTTTCTTT. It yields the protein CASSPQQMNTEAFF. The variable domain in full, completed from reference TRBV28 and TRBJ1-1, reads DVKVTQSSRYLVKRTGEKVFLECVQDMDHENMFWYRQDPGLGLRLIYFSYDVKMKEKGDIPEGYSVSREKKERFSLILESASTNQTSMYLCASSPQQMNTEAFFGQGTRLTVV.

CDR3 region: CASRDDTRARETQYF. For the CDR3, the DNA is TGTGCCAGCAGGGACGATACCAGGGCCCGGGAGACCCAGTACTTC. This chain joins TRBV25-1 and TRBJ2-5; tentative D call: TRBD1 (5 bases). The CDR3 is made up of 15 amino acids. Trimming took off 6 bases at V and 5 bases at J, with 19 bases between the two ends. In germline, CDR1 is MGHDK, CDR2 SYGVNS.

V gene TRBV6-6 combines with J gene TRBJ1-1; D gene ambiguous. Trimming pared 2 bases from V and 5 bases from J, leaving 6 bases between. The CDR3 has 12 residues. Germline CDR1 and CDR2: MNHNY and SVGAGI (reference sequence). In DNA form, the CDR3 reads TGTGCCAGCAGTTACGTGAGGACTGAAGCTTTCTTT. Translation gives CASSYVRTEAFF.

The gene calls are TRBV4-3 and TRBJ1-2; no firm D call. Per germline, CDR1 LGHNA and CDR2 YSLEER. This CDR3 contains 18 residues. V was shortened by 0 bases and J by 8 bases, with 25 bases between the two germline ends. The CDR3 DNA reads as TGCGCCAGCAGCCAAGATCTTCAGGAAGGAGGCAGACTGGGAGGCTACACCTTC. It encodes CASSQDLQEGGRLGGYTF.

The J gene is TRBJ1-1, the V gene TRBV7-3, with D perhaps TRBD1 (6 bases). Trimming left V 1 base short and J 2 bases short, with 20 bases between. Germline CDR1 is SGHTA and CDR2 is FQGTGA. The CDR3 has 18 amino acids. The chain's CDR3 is CASSLIPQGLAGNTEAFF. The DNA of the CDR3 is TGTGCCAGCAGCTTAATCCCGCAGGGGCTCGCCGGAAACACTGAAGCTTTCTTT.

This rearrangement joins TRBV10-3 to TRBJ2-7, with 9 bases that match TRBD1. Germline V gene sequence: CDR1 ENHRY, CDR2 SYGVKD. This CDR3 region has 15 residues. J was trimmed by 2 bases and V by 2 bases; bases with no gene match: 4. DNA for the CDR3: TGTGCCATCAGTGAGCGGGGGACAGGGACCTACGAGCAGTACTTC. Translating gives CAISERGTGTYEQYF.

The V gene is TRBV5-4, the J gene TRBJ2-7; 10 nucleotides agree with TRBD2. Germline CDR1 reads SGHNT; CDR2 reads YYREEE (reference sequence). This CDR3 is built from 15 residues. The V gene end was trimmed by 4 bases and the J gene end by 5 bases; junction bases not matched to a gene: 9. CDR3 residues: CASSPRSSGGNEQYF. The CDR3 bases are TGTGCCAGCAGCCCCCGGAGTAGCGGGGGGAACGAGCAGTACTTC. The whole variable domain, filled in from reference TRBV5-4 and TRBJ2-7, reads ETGVTQSPTHLIKTRGQQVTLRCSSQSGHNTVSWYQQALGQGPQFIFQYYREEENGRGNFPPRFSGLQFPNYSSELNVNALELDDSALYLCASSPRSSGGNEQYFGPGTRLTVT.